This T cell receptor beta chain was sequenced during a study of regulatory T cells in long-lasting Graves disease (dated by TCRdb to about 2021). Context from the whole study: To count as having persistent Graves' disease, a patient had to have received antithyroid drug treatment for over 5 years with TSH receptor autoantibodies remaining persistently positive. Patients with persistent Graves' disease were compared with patients with newly diagnosed Graves' disease using TCR sequencing and RNA sequencing of peripheral blood. The study took place in China and was registered as a clinical trial. TCR sequencing covered 13 persistent and approximately 20 newly diagnosed Graves' disease patients, 33 samples in total. Persistent Graves' disease patients in the clinical cohort had taken antithyroid drugs for approximately ten years on average.

The paper's findings and limits, for the study overall: Compared with newly diagnosed patients, patients with persistent Graves' disease had lower TCR Shannon entropy and fewer highly expanded clones, which suggests clonal expansion. Because the primary lesion, thyroid tissue, could not be accessed, the study looked at peripheral blood alone. Only the TCR beta chain was sequenced and analyzed. The authors acknowledged the small sample size as a limitation that may reduce accuracy. Persistent patients shared more public clonotypes among themselves (around 2,500) than newly diagnosed patients did (nearly 1,000).

The library was prepared using multiplex PCR. The data were produced on an Illumina HiSeq 4000. CDR3 regions were amplified by Arm-PCR with iRepertoire HTBI primers to construct TCR beta libraries. Before sequencing, the PCR products went through gel purification. The source study handled its data this way. A total of roughly 65 TRBV and under 15 TRBJ segments were identified across samples and were used for gene usage analysis of CDR3 amino acid clonotypes. Filtered high-quality paired reads were merged into contigs using COPE and FqMerger. BLAST was used to align contigs to IMGT TRBV, TRBD and TRBJ reference genes, with CDR3 defined following IMGT. Any clonotype with a frequency above 0.1% was counted as a highly expanded clone. Repertoire diversity was measured by Shannon entropy, and V-J evenness by the Gini coefficient. A clonotype found in more than one individual was treated as public. TCRdb trimmed the raw reads at Q25, called clones with MiXCR and kept productive beta chains. Every distinct CDR3 protein forms one entry, paired with its most common genes and DNA. TCRdb assigned the V and J calls; the authors' analysis was not used. The sample table contains around 500,000 distinct CDR3 sequences; only one count was recorded for about 20% of them. The top ten hold 7.8% of the sample.

This clonotype was detected ten times or more. The antigen this receptor binds is unknown. Qualities for individual bases were not recorded, and no much larger clone is one base off. Read against the paper, the sample's time point label means: persistent/refractory GD, antithyroid drugs over 5 years with positive TRAb. For both TCR sequencing and RNA sequencing, RNA was extracted from PBMCs using TRIzol. The diagnosis of Graves' disease followed American Thyroid Association guidelines. Patients for the study were recruited at an endocrinology department in Xi'an, China. Each patient gave approximately 9.7 milliliters of peripheral blood, collected in an EDTA anticoagulant tube. Ficoll Paque Plus density gradient separation was used to isolate PBMCs, and no further T cell sorting was done. An Agilent 2100 Bioanalyzer and agarose gel were used to check RNA quality, and a NanoDrop 2000 was used to measure RNA concentration.

The input for sequencing was peripheral blood mononuclear cells (PBMCs), taken when the disease was refractory, from a patient treated with antithyroid drugs. The sequence derives from a female donor with Graves disease.

The DNA sequence is TGTGCCAGCAGTTCGTCTCGGGGGCAGGGGGGACGGCAGGAGACCCAGTACTTC. This translates into CASSSSRGQGGRQETQYF. Recombination connected TRBV6-5 to TRBJ2-5; a tentative D match to TRBD1 spans 7 bases. V gives up 4 bases and J gives up 5 bases, and the segment between their germline ends measures 26 bases. Including the terminal cysteine and phenylalanine, the CDR3 comprises 18 residues. Only the CDR3 DNA is retained, 54 bases long and in frame from the first base. CDR1 and CDR2 were assigned from the germline V gene as MNHEY and SVGAGI.